The 29 T cell receptor beta chains in this list originate from one sample, sequenced in a study of CD8 T cells in ankylosing spondylitis. Study-wide findings and caveats: For ankylosing spondylitis blood, a TCR beta motif of about eight highly homologous variants appeared characteristic.

TCRdb analysed the 5' RACE reads with MiXCR anew, one entry per CDR3 protein. The table lists about 800,000 distinct CDR3 sequences, 12% of them singletons. Which antigens these TCRs recognize remains unknown. Source material: blood, either unsorted or a sorted T cell fraction (not recorded which). All receptors derive from a male donor with ankylosing spondylitis.

This chain links TRBV6-5 with TRBJ2-5, with D unclear. The CDR3 sequence is 16 residues long. V lost 2 bases and J lost 0, with 13 bases in between. Germline V CDR1 and CDR2: MNHEY, SVGAGI. The CDR3 reads CASSYTRHLYQETQYF. The CDR3 nucleotides are TGTGCCAGCAGTTACACCAGGCATCTGTACCAAGAGACCCAGTACTTC.

The V and J genes are TRBV4-3 and TRBJ1-1, with D uncertain. The CDR3 covers 13 residues. Trimming removed 3 bases from V and 9 bases from J, with 14 bases in between. CDR1 LGHNA and CDR2 YSLEER come from the germline V gene. The CDR3 here is CASSQRPDTQAFF. As DNA, the CDR3 is TGCGCCAGCAGCCAGCGCCCCGATACCCAAGCTTTCTTT.

The rearrangement joins TRBV20-1 to TRBJ2-2; weak D call: TRBD1 (6 bases). The V end lost 0 bases, the J end lost 1 base, and 12 bases lay between the germline ends. Germline values: CDR1 DFQATT, CDR2 SNEGSKA (reference sequence). There are 16 residues in the CDR3. CDR3: CSARDPTTGNTGELFF. CDR3 nucleotides: TGCAGTGCTAGAGATCCGACGACAGGGAACACCGGGGAGCTGTTTTTT.

V is TRBV28 and J is TRBJ2-1; 8 bases are shared with TRBD2. This CDR3 has 17 amino acids. Looked up from germline, CDR1 is MDHEN and CDR2 is SYDVKM. V shed 4 bases, J shed 4 bases, and the junction held 12 bases outside the gene matches. CDR3 residues: CASSSFSTSGVYNEQFF. Here the CDR3 DNA reads TGTGCCAGCAGTTCCTTTTCAACTAGCGGAGTTTACAATGAGCAGTTCTTC.

This rearrangement joins TRBV28 to TRBJ2-5; 8 positions match TRBD2. The CDR3 runs 14 residues. Trimming cost V 5 bases and J 1 base; bases outside gene matches: 3. Germline V lookup: CDR1 MDHEN, CDR2 SYDVKM. The CDR3 loop reads CASSQAGAQETQYF. The DNA of the CDR3 is TGTGCCAGCAGTCAAGCGGGGGCCCAAGAGACCCAGTACTTC. The whole variable domain, filled in from reference TRBV28 and TRBJ2-5, reads DVKVTQSSRYLVKRTGEKVFLECVQDMDHENMFWYRQDPGLGLRLIYFSYDVKMKEKGDIPEGYSVSREKKERFSLILESASTNQTSMYLCASSQAGAQETQYFGPGTRLLVL.

This clonotype was seen only a few times. This rearrangement joins TRBV20-1 to TRBJ2-5; 9 bases match TRBD2. The junction had 11 bases not matched to a gene; V was cut back by 0 bases and J by 0 bases. CDR1 is DFQATT, CDR2 SNEGSKA, per germline (reference sequence). This CDR3 spans 18 amino acids. The CDR3 DNA is TGCAGTGCTAGAGAGGTTAGCGGGAGATTCCGGTACCAAGAGACCCAGTACTTC. This translates into CSAREVSGRFRYQETQYF.

The genes are TRBV7-9 and TRBJ1-1; D is possibly TRBD1 (5 bases). CDR3 length: 13 residues. Germline V CDR1 and CDR2: SEHNR, FQNEAQ (reference sequence). V was shortened by 6 bases and J by 2 bases, with 10 bases between the two germline ends. The CDR3, as DNA: TGTGCCAGCAGGGGGGACGGAAACACTGAAGCTTTCTTT. The encoded protein is CASRGDGNTEAFF. The entire variable domain, with the rest obtained from reference TRBV7-9 and TRBJ1-1, is as follows: DTGVSQNPRHKITKRGQNVTFRCDPISEHNRLYWYRQTLGQGPEFLTYFQNEAQLEKSRLLSDRFSAERPKGSFSTLEIQRTEQGDSAMYLCASRGDGNTEAFFGQGTRLTVV.

At least ten counts were recorded for this clonotype. As DNA, the CDR3 is TGTGCCAGCAGCGTAGGGGGTACAGATACGCAGTATTTT. It codes for CASSVGGTDTQYF. The chain combines TRBV9 with TRBJ2-3; D uncertain. In germline, CDR1 is SGDLS, CDR2 YYNGEE. V lost 0 bases and J 3 bases, leaving 5 bases between the germline ends. CDR3 size: 13 residues.

This clonotype has at least ten counts. The V and J genes are TRBV5-1 and TRBJ2-1, with D possibly being TRBD2 (6 bases). The CDR3 loop spans 15 amino acids. Germline V gives CDR1 SGHRS, CDR2 YFSETQ. V was cut by 1 base and J by 0 bases, with 8 bases left in between. CDR3 region: CASSLREFSYNEQFF. In DNA, the CDR3 is TGCGCCAGCAGCTTGCGGGAGTTCTCCTACAATGAGCAGTTCTTC.

This clonotype was counted a few times. This chain uses TRBV11-2 with TRBJ2-1, with 14 bases identical to TRBD2. Germline CDR1 reads SGHAT; CDR2 reads FQNNGV. With V trimmed by 1 base and J by 6 bases, 8 bases remained unmatched. This CDR3 comprises 18 residues. CDR3 nucleotides: TGTGCCAGCAGCTTAGGGGAGGGACTAGCGGGGGAAGGCAATGAGCAGTTCTTC. The encoded protein is CASSLGEGLAGEGNEQFF.

This clonotype has only a few counts. The chain has TRBV6-2 or TRBV6-3 and TRBJ2-7, with D perhaps matching TRBD1 (5 bases). CDR3 length equals 13 residues. Germline V gene data show CDR1 as MNHEY and CDR2 as SVGEGT. Trimming left V 8 bases short and J 3 bases short, with 14 bases between. The CDR3 region is CASVYRIDYEQYF. The CDR3 DNA reads as TGTGCCAGCGTTTACAGGATTGACTACGAGCAGTACTTC.

V and J are TRBV6-1 and TRBJ2-7; D remains ambiguous. The CDR3 extends over 17 amino acids. The germline CDR1 and CDR2 sequences are MNHNS and SASEGT. The germline V and J ends were trimmed by 6 bases and 0 bases, with 21 bases remaining between them. The CDR3 spells CASRRFFYSDSSYEQYF. For the CDR3, the DNA is TGTGCCAGCAGGAGATTTTTTTACAGTGACTCCTCCTACGAGCAGTACTTC.

Many counts were recorded for this clonotype. The chain recombines TRBV12-3 or TRBV12-4 with TRBJ1-1; D not certain. The ends were cut back, 6 bases at V and 4 bases at J, with 18 bases in the middle. CDR3 length: 15 amino acids. Here the CDR3 reads CASSFRALGGTEAFF. The CDR3 DNA reads TGTGCCAGCAGCTTCCGGGCCCTCGGTGGCACTGAAGCTTTCTTT.

A few counts support this clonotype. The chain couples TRBV15 to TRBJ2-1; the match to TRBD1 covers 7 bases. The germline V gene encodes CDR1 LNHNV and CDR2 YYDKDF (reference sequence). The V gene end was trimmed by 0 bases and the J gene end by 0 bases; junction bases not matched to a gene: 5. The CDR3 spans 17 residues. CDR3 DNA: TGTGCCACCAGCAGAGACCGCAGGGGGAGCTCCTACAATGAGCAGTTCTTC. This sequence encodes CATSRDRRGSSYNEQFF.

The rearrangement joins TRBV20-1 to TRBJ2-5; unclear D gene. There are 12 residues in the CDR3. V dropped 2 bases and J dropped 5 bases, with 9 bases sitting between them. CDR1 and CDR2 from the germline V gene are DFQATT and SNEGSKA (reference sequence). This CDR3 is CSARRVYETQYF. For the CDR3, the DNA is TGCAGTGCTAGACGTGTTTACGAGACCCAGTACTTC.

This rearrangement joins TRBV30 to TRBJ2-1; 9 positions agree with TRBD2. J gave up 2 bases and V 2 bases, and 4 bases lay outside the gene matches. CDR1 and CDR2 from the germline V gene are GTSNPN and SVGIG (reference sequence). The CDR3 contains 15 residues. CDR3 in amino acids: CAWSSIAGAYNEQFF. CDR3 nucleotide sequence: TGTGCCTGGAGTAGTATAGCGGGAGCCTACAATGAGCAGTTCTTC.

This sequence joins TRBV20-1 and TRBJ2-3; TRBD1 might be the D (6 bases). CDR3 length: 14 amino acids. V gave up 2 bases and J gave up 4 bases, with 13 bases separating them. Germline CDR1 and CDR2: DFQATT and SNEGSKA (reference sequence). CDR3 sequence: CSARQGRLADTQYF. In nucleotides, the CDR3 is TGCAGTGCTAGACAGGGGCGGTTAGCAGATACGCAGTATTTT.

This clonotype has more than one count but fewer than ten. The gene calls are TRBV5-1 and TRBJ2-5; D call uncertain. V gave up 0 bases and J gave up 6 bases, with 9 bases separating them. Germline CDR1 is SGHRS and CDR2 is YFSETQ. The CDR3 is 13 amino acids. The chain's CDR3 is CASSLDGRQTQYF. CDR3 bases: TGCGCCAGCAGCTTGGATGGCCGGCAGACCCAGTACTTC.

The CDR3 is CASSSGPSRTGGELFF. In DNA form, the CDR3 reads TGTGCCAGCAGTTCTGGGCCGAGTAGAACGGGCGGGGAGCTGTTTTTT. The rearrangement uses TRBV12-3 or TRBV12-4 and TRBJ2-2; D is unresolved. CDR3 length: 16 amino acids. V lost 4 bases and J lost 7, with 19 bases in between.

The rearrangement links TRBV15 to TRBJ2-4; no clear D gene. The V gene lost 4 bases and the J gene lost 6 bases, with 4 bases spanning the gap. Germline V CDR1 and CDR2: LNHNV, YYDKDF (reference sequence). The CDR3 extends over 11 amino acids. The CDR3 region is CATSIRNIQYF. The CDR3 bases are TGTGCCACCAGCATAAGAAACATTCAGTACTTC.

The sample holds many counts of this clonotype. Written as DNA, the CDR3 is TGCAGCGTTGTGGAGGGTTCGAACACTGAAGCTTTCTTT. This translates into CSVVEGSNTEAFF. V gene TRBV29-1 combines with J gene TRBJ1-1; D is ambiguous. Germline lookup yields CDR1 SQVTM and CDR2 ANQGSEA. Trimming took off 4 bases at V and 1 base at J, with 10 bases between the two ends. This CDR3 has 13 residues.

This clonotype was detected many times. The chain has TRBV27 and TRBJ2-4, with D perhaps TRBD2 (6 bases). The germline V gene encodes CDR1 MNHEY and CDR2 SMNVEV (reference sequence). V lost 3 bases, J lost 8 bases, and 17 bases lay in between. This CDR3 region has 15 residues. The CDR3 loop reads CASSLRAGRGYIQYF. In nucleotides, the CDR3 is TGTGCCAGCAGTTTGAGAGCAGGGCGGGGTTACATTCAGTACTTC.

This clonotype showed up many times. The chain employs TRBV5-1 and TRBJ2-1; TRBD1 is a possible D gene (5 bases). This CDR3 spans 18 amino acids. Per the germline V gene, CDR1 is SGHRS and CDR2 is YFSETQ. Trimming pared 0 bases from V and 0 bases from J, leaving 16 bases between. The CDR3 sequence is CASSLANQLRGSYNEQFF. The CDR3 DNA reads as TGCGCCAGCAGCTTGGCTAACCAACTAAGGGGCTCCTACAATGAGCAGTTCTTC.

Comment on this clonotype: A much larger clone lies one base from this, so it may be a read error. This chain links TRBV20-1 with TRBJ1-1, with D possibly matching TRBD1 (5 bases). This CDR3 contains 15 residues. Germline CDR1 reads DFQATT; CDR2 reads SNEGSKA (reference sequence). V was cut by 5 bases and J by 0 bases, with 16 bases left in between. The CDR3 loop is CSAPDGALVNTEAFF. The DNA for the CDR3 is TGCAGTGCTCCAGATGGGGCCTTGGTGAACACTGAAGCTTTCTTT.

V usage is TRBV20-1 and J usage is TRBJ2-3; possible D gene TRBD2, 6 bases. V was clipped by 2 bases and J by 2 bases, with 20 bases between them. The CDR3 is 17 residues long. Germline CDR1 is DFQATT and CDR2 is SNEGSKA (reference sequence). CDR3 nucleotides: TGCAGTGCTAGACCCAGGTTCGGGGGTAGGGCCACAGATACGCAGTATTTT. Its translation is CSARPRFGGRATDTQYF.

This clonotype was seen a few times. The rearrangement uses TRBV6-1 and TRBJ2-1, with D possibly matching TRBD1 (6 bases). Trimming left V 7 bases short and J 5 bases short, with 15 bases between. The CDR3 has 14 residues. Germline V gene sequence: CDR1 MNHNS, CDR2 SASEGT. CDR3 DNA sequence: TGTGCCAGCATTTGGGGGCCGAATGACAATGAGCAGTTCTTC. This codes for CASIWGPNDNEQFF.

This clonotype was seen only a few times. V is TRBV7-2 and J is TRBJ2-7, with a tentative D call TRBD2 (6 bases). There are 15 residues in the CDR3. V was shortened by 2 bases and J by 4 bases, with 15 bases between the two germline ends. Looked up from germline, CDR1 is SGHTA and CDR2 is FQGNSA. CDR3 loop: CASSLREWGEYEQYF. The CDR3 DNA reads TGTGCCAGCAGCTTACGGGAGTGGGGTGAATACGAGCAGTACTTC.

The J gene is TRBJ2-5, the V gene TRBV4-2, with 9 bases identical to TRBD1. Trimming cost V 0 bases and J 5 bases; bases outside gene matches: 10. Germline loops: CDR1 LGHNA, CDR2 YNFKEQ. The CDR3 loop spans 17 amino acids. The CDR3 spells CASSQDRGTGNMETQYF. The CDR3 DNA reads as TGTGCCAGCAGCCAAGATAGAGGGACAGGGAACATGGAGACCCAGTACTTC.

This clonotype has more than one count but fewer than ten. The J gene is TRBJ2-1, the V gene TRBV9; no reliable D call. The V and J ends lost 0 bases and 2 bases respectively, with 9 bases between them. The CDR3 consists of 15 residues. The germline gives CDR1 SGDLS, CDR2 YYNGEE. This CDR3 reads CASSVDGGTYNEQFF. The CDR3 DNA follows: TGTGCCAGCAGCGTAGATGGCGGTACCTACAATGAGCAGTTCTTC.